The TCR beta chain described here comes from a study of CD8 T cells in Susac syndrome. RNA in amounts of about 0.5 to 1 ug was reverse transcribed with random hexamers. TCR beta CDR3 was amplified by immunoSEQ covering 54 Vbeta and 13 Jbeta. TCRdb reprocessed the immunoSEQ multiplex PCR reads with MiXCR, giving one entry per CDR3 protein. This table holds roughly 130,000 distinct CDR3 sequences, 90% to 95% found once. The junction had 7 bases not matched to a gene; V was cut back by 3 bases and J by 4 bases. This CDR3 has 16 amino acids. Germline V gives CDR1 SGHDN, CDR2 FVKESK. This sequence was found in a human donor in good health. This chain uses TRBV14 with TRBJ2-2, with 8 nucleotides matching TRBD2. The specimen was CD4+ T cells from PBMCs. The CDR3 loop reads CASSHEVAGSTGELFF. CDR3 bases: TGTGCCAGCAGCCACGAGGTAGCGGGAAGCACCGGGGAGCTGTTTTTT.